This passage covers 30 T cell receptor beta chains from one sample sequenced in a study of blood T cell repertoires in COVID-19. Data came from immunoSEQ multiplex PCR; TCRdb stores just in-frame clones and leaves some out. The data contain around 300,000 clones, around 86% of them seen just once; the ten biggest clones take up roughly 2.6%. The sample was PBMCs or T cells enriched from blood (not recorded which). All receptors derive from a woman aged 18-29 years who had recovered from COVID-19.

V usage is TRBV3-1 (or the pseudogene TRBV3-2) and J usage is TRBJ2-7, with 11 bases identical to TRBD2. V lost 2 bases, J lost 0 bases, and 0 bases stayed unmatched. This CDR3 is built from 15 residues. Per germline, CDR1 LGHDT and CDR2 YNNKEL (reference sequence). Here the CDR3 reads CASSQLAGGSYEQYF. The CDR3 nucleotides are TGTGCCAGCAGCCAACTAGCGGGGGGCTCCTACGAGCAGTACTTC.

The chain carries TRBV30 and TRBJ2-7; TRBD1 agrees at 8 bases. Germline loops: CDR1 GTSNPN, CDR2 SVGIG (reference sequence). Losses at the gene ends were 3 bases for V and 0 bases for J; bases not matched to a gene: 7. The CDR3 is made up of 15 amino acids. The CDR3 DNA is TGTGCCTGGAGGAAGGACAGGGCAATCTCCTACGAGCAGTACTTC. As protein: CAWRKDRAISYEQYF.

The V and J genes are TRBV28 and TRBJ2-7; TRBD2 agrees at 8 bases. V lost 5 bases to trimming and J lost 2 bases; unmatched junction nucleotides: 5. The germline V gene encodes CDR1 MDHEN and CDR2 SYDVKM. CDR3 length: 14 amino acids. The CDR3 spells CASSPRGGAYEQYF. DNA of the CDR3: TGTGCCAGCAGTCCCCGGGGGGGAGCCTACGAGCAGTACTTC.

This clone was observed a single time. The genes are TRBV14 and TRBJ1-1; no clear D. This CDR3 spans 13 amino acids. In germline, CDR1 is SGHDN, CDR2 FVKESK. The V and J ends lost 2 bases and 0 bases respectively, with 4 bases between them. The CDR3: CASSQFMNTEAFF. The CDR3 nucleotides are TGTGCCAGCAGCCAATTTATGAACACTGAAGCTTTCTTT.

The chain links TRBV30 to TRBJ2-5; 16 bases line up with TRBD2. The germline V gene has CDR1 GTSNPN and CDR2 SVGIG (reference sequence). Trimming cost V 3 bases and J 2 bases; bases outside gene matches: 6. The length of the CDR3 is 17 residues. CDR3 sequence (DNA): TGTGCCTGGAGCCCGGGACTAGCGGGGGGGAAACAAGAGACCCAGTACTTC. This sequence encodes CAWSPGLAGGKQETQYF. The full variable domain, in which reference TRBV30 and TRBJ2-5 provide the parts outside the CDR3, is SQTIHQWPATLVQPVGSPLSLECTVEGTSNPNLYWYRQAAGRGLQLLFYSVGIGQISSEVPQNLSASRPQDRQFILSSKKLLLSDSGFYLCAWSPGLAGGKQETQYFGPGTRLLVL.

J is TRBJ2-7 and V is TRBV5-4, with D perhaps matching TRBD2 (6 bases). Trimming removed 0 bases at V and 0 bases at J, with 7 bases between. The CDR3 has 14 amino acids. Germline loops: CDR1 SGHNT, CDR2 YYREEE (reference sequence). The CDR3 DNA reads as TGTGCCAGCAGCTTGGCTAGCGTCTCCTACGAGCAGTACTTC. Protein: CASSLASVSYEQYF.

As for this clone: Different DNA sequences within this sample yield the same CDR3. The CDR3 protein is CASSIVAGGSNEQFF. CDR3 nucleotides: TGTGCCAGTAGTATAGTAGCGGGGGGGTCCAATGAGCAGTTCTTC. The chain joins TRBV19 to TRBJ2-1; 11 bases are a match to TRBD2. The CDR3 covers 15 residues. V shed 1 base and J 6 bases; nucleotides not matched to a gene: 2. CDR1 and CDR2 from the germline V gene are LNHDA and SQIVND (reference sequence).

The chain couples TRBV4-1 to TRBJ2-7; D might be TRBD1 (5 bases). V dropped 2 bases and J dropped 7 bases, with 15 bases sitting between them. The germline V gene encodes CDR1 MGHRA and CDR2 YSYEKL. This CDR3 contains 14 residues. The CDR3 sequence is CASSQQGRSWEQYF. The CDR3 nucleotides are TGCGCCAGCAGCCAACAGGGAAGGTCCTGGGAGCAGTACTTC.

The rearrangement links TRBV15 to TRBJ2-1; D might be TRBD2 (5 bases). There are 16 residues in the CDR3. V was clipped by 5 bases and J by 0 bases, with 14 bases between them. The germline V gene has CDR1 LNHNV and CDR2 YYDKDF (reference sequence). CDR3 region: CATSPQWGVSYNEQFF. The CDR3 DNA is TGTGCCACCAGCCCGCAATGGGGAGTCTCCTACAATGAGCAGTTCTTC.

V and J are TRBV28 and TRBJ1-2, with 7 bases aligning to TRBD1. The germline V gene has CDR1 MDHEN and CDR2 SYDVKM. Trimming took 4 bases from V and 1 from J; bases not matched to a gene: 6. The CDR3 covers 15 residues. The CDR3 region has the DNA TGTGCCAGCAGTTCCAGGGGACAGAGTAACTATGGCTACACCTTC. As protein: CASSSRGQSNYGYTF.

The chain has TRBV5-1 and TRBJ1-2; no clear D gene. Germline CDR1 SGHRS, CDR2 YFSETQ. V lost 0 bases, J lost 4 bases, and 7 bases lay in between. This CDR3 has 13 residues. The CDR3 region is CASSLARSYGYTF. DNA of the CDR3: TGCGCCAGCAGCTTGGCCCGCAGCTATGGCTACACCTTC. The full variable domain, its missing parts supplied by reference TRBV5-1 and TRBJ1-2, is KAGVTQTPRYLIKTRGQQVTLSCSPISGHRSVSWYQQTPGQGLQFLFEYFSETQRNKGNFPGRFSGRQFSNSRSEMNVSTLELGDSALYLCASSLARSYGYTFGSGTRLTVV.

CDR3 amino acids: CAWSTRGGRWDEQFF. Here the CDR3 DNA reads TGTGCCTGGAGTACCCGGGGGGGCCGGTGGGATGAGCAGTTCTTC. The chain combines TRBV30 with TRBJ2-1, with 8 positions matching TRBD2. Looked up from germline, CDR1 is GTSNPN and CDR2 is SVGIG (reference sequence). CDR3 size: 15 residues. V dropped 2 bases and J dropped 8; count of bases not matched to a gene: 11.

V usage is TRBV28 and J usage is TRBJ2-5, with D possibly being TRBD1 (5 bases). CDR1 is MDHEN, CDR2 SYDVKM, per germline. V gave up 8 bases and J gave up 5 bases, with 21 bases separating them. There are 15 residues in the CDR3. The CDR3 loop reads CASASLGRTVETQYF. DNA of the CDR3: TGTGCCAGCGCATCCTTGGGGCGTACTGTGGAGACCCAGTACTTC.

This clone appeared once. This chain links TRBV5-6 with TRBJ1-2; D remains ambiguous. Germline CDR1 SGHDT, CDR2 YYEEEE. The CDR3 is 14 amino acids. Trimming cost V 0 bases and J 5 bases, with 11 bases left between them. CDR3 coding DNA: TGTGCCAGCAGCTTGGGGCCAGGTTTTTATGGCTACACCTTC. It translates to CASSLGPGFYGYTF. The full variable domain, its missing parts supplied by reference TRBV5-6 and TRBJ1-2, is DAGVTQSPTHLIKTRGQQVTLRCSPKSGHDTVSWYQQALGQGPQFIFQYYEEEERQRGNFPDRFSGHQFPNYSSELNVNALLLGDSALYLCASSLGPGFYGYTFGSGTRLTVV.

J is TRBJ2-7 and V is TRBV6-1, with 13 bases aligning to TRBD2. This CDR3 contains 16 residues. Germline trimming cut 4 bases from V and 6 bases from J; bases unmatched to any gene: 9. Germline lookup yields CDR1 MNHNS and CDR2 SASEGT. The CDR3 nucleotides read TGTGCCAGCAGTGCCCCCACTAGCGGGAGGGCCGGCGAGCAGTACTTC. Encoded protein: CASSAPTSGRAGEQYF.

The chain couples TRBV6-5 to TRBJ2-7; D is perhaps TRBD1 (7 bases). Trimming stripped 5 bases from V and 2 bases from J, with 13 bases between. Germline assignment: CDR1 MNHEY and CDR2 SVGAGI. This CDR3 is built from 14 residues. The CDR3 coding sequence is TGTGCCAGCAGTCCGGACAGGAGGGCCTACGAGCAGTACTTC. Protein: CASSPDRRAYEQYF.

The rearrangement joins TRBV19 to TRBJ1-5; no clear D gene. The V gene lost 2 bases and the J gene lost 2 bases, with 4 bases spanning the gap. The CDR3 totals 13 residues. The germline V gene has CDR1 LNHDA and CDR2 SQIVND (reference sequence). Written as DNA, the CDR3 is TGTGCCAGTAGTATATATGGCAATCAGCCCCAGCATTTT. This gives the protein CASSIYGNQPQHF.

The rearrangement links TRBV5-1 to TRBJ2-1; no definite D call. CDR3 size: 12 residues. The V gene's germline CDR1 is SGHRS and CDR2 YFSETQ. Between the trimmed V and J ends, which lost 2 bases and 7 bases, there was a span of 7 bases. The CDR3 here is CASSFGENEQFF. The CDR3 DNA reads as TGCGCCAGCAGCTTCGGAGAGAATGAGCAGTTCTTC.

V usage is TRBV3-1 (or the pseudogene TRBV3-2) and J usage is TRBJ2-1, with 10 bases aligning to TRBD2. The J segment lost 7 bases and the V segment lost 6 bases, leaving 0 bases of the junction unmatched. Germline-derived CDR1 and CDR2 are LGHDT and YNNKEL (reference sequence). This CDR3 has 12 amino acids. CDR3 nucleotide sequence: TGTGCCAGCAGTAGCGGGGGGAATGAGCAGTTCTTC. Amino acids: CASSSGGNEQFF.

The V and J genes are TRBV3-1 (or the pseudogene TRBV3-2) and TRBJ1-3, with TRBD1 identical over 7 bases. Germline V lookup: CDR1 LGHDT, CDR2 YNNKEL (reference sequence). V trimming: 3 bases; J trimming: 7 bases; junction bases outside the gene matches: 3. CDR3 length equals 13 residues. The CDR3 is CASSHRQGNTIYF. The DNA for the CDR3 is TGTGCCAGCAGCCATAGACAGGGCAACACCATATATTTT.

The gene calls are TRBV7-2 and TRBJ1-6; no clear D gene. V lost 0 bases and J 9 bases, leaving 12 bases between the germline ends. The CDR3 totals 15 residues. CDR1 and CDR2 (germline): SGHTA, FQGNSA. The DNA for the CDR3 is TGTGCCAGCAGCTTAGCGCTTGGGGAGGGTTCACCCCTCCACTTT. Translation gives CASSLALGEGSPLHF.

The chain couples TRBV30 to TRBJ2-7; TRBD2 is a possible D gene (6 bases). The CDR3 totals 13 residues. CDR1 is GTSNPN and CDR2 is SVGIG in the germline V gene (reference sequence). V was pared by 3 bases and J by 9 bases, with 18 bases between. The DNA of the CDR3 is TGTGCCTGGAGAAAAAAGGGACTCCCCGGGCAGTACTTC. Translation gives CAWRKKGLPGQYF.

The chain recombines TRBV7-2 with TRBJ2-2; D possibly corresponds to TRBD1 (6 bases). The CDR3 sequence is 15 residues long. The germline gives CDR1 SGHTA, CDR2 FQGNSA. Deletions cut 5 bases from V and 4 bases from J, with 14 bases between. The CDR3 DNA reads TGTGCCAGCAGCCTGGGGGCCCCGGGCACCGGGGAGCTGTTTTTT. It yields the protein CASSLGAPGTGELFF.

The V gene is TRBV4-1, the J gene TRBJ2-6; tentatively, D is TRBD2 (5 bases). The germline gives CDR1 MGHRA, CDR2 YSYEKL. The V gene lost 0 bases and the J gene lost 0 bases, with 15 bases spanning the gap. This CDR3 spans 19 amino acids. The CDR3 protein is CASSQEEADWNSGANVLTF. The DNA for the CDR3 is TGCGCCAGCAGCCAAGAAGAGGCGGACTGGAACTCTGGGGCCAACGTCCTGACTTTC.

This clone was seen more than once but under ten times. The V and J genes are TRBV4-1 and TRBJ2-4, with 11 bases identical to TRBD2. The V segment lost 3 bases and the J segment 1 base; nucleotides outside the gene matches: 11. Per the germline V gene, CDR1 is MGHRA and CDR2 is YSYEKL. CDR3 length: 19 residues. The DNA of the CDR3 is TGCGCCAGCAGCCAGGCACTAGCGGGGGCGCGGGGGGCCAAAAACATTCAGTACTTC. Translation: CASSQALAGARGAKNIQYF.

This rearrangement joins TRBV11-1 to TRBJ2-7; no clear D. Germline-derived CDR1 and CDR2 are SGHAT and FQDESV (reference sequence). The V end was cut by 5 bases, the J end by 4 bases, with 12 bases between. This CDR3 spans 13 amino acids. CDR3 residues: CASSLIATYEQYF. As DNA, the CDR3 is TGTGCCAGCAGCCTAATCGCCACTTACGAGCAGTACTTC. Variable domain in full (rest from reference TRBV11-1 and TRBJ2-7): EAEVAQSPRYKITEKSQAVAFWCDPISGHATLYWYRQILGQGPELLVQFQDESVVDDSQLPKDRFSAERLKGVDSTLKIQPAELGDSAMYLCASSLIATYEQYFGPGTRLTVT.

The V gene is TRBV7-6, the J gene TRBJ2-5, with TRBD1 matching 9 bases. The CDR3 consists of 17 residues. V trimming: 5 bases; J trimming: 4 bases; junction bases outside the gene matches: 14. CDR1 and CDR2 (germline): SGHVS, FNYEAQ. The CDR3 here is CASSLITGQGFRETQYF. In DNA form, the CDR3 reads TGTGCCAGCAGCCTCATCACGGGACAGGGCTTCCGAGAGACCCAGTACTTC.

A single count supports this clone. CDR3 in amino acids: CAISRDSQETQYF. The DNA of the CDR3 is TGTGCCATCAGTCGGGACAGCCAAGAGACCCAGTACTTC. This chain links TRBV10-3 with TRBJ2-5, with 7 positions matching TRBD1. This CDR3 is 13 amino acids long. CDR1 and CDR2 from the germline V gene are ENHRY and SYGVKD. After removal of 5 bases from V and 1 base from J, the junction contained 1 base not matched to a gene.

V and J are TRBV7-9 and TRBJ1-2; 8 positions agree with TRBD1. CDR1 and CDR2 from the germline V gene are SEHNR and FQNEAQ (reference sequence). V lost 2 bases to trimming and J lost 8 bases; unmatched junction nucleotides: 13. The CDR3 has 16 residues. The CDR3 reads CASSLSRLSGGDGYTF. DNA of the CDR3: TGTGCCAGCAGCTTAAGTCGCTTATCAGGGGGCGACGGCTACACCTTC.

This rearrangement joins TRBV19 to TRBJ1-1, with 7 nucleotides matching TRBD1. The V gene end was trimmed by 6 bases and the J gene end by 7 bases; junction bases not matched to a gene: 8. The CDR3 is made up of 13 amino acids. CDR1 and CDR2 (germline): LNHDA, SQIVND (reference sequence). The CDR3: CASSLQGNLEAFF. The CDR3 DNA reads TGTGCCAGTAGCCTACAGGGGAACCTTGAAGCTTTCTTT.